Below, one T cell receptor beta chain is given with its context. This clonotype was counted at least ten times. Its specific antigen is unknown. No much larger clone is present one base from it, and per-base qualities are unavailable. This entry is derived from a study of T cells in Graves' hyperthyroidism and ophthalmopathy (dated by TCRdb to the late 2010s). Turning to the overall study: TCR V-J signatures able to tell the groups apart were searched for in a discovery cohort of more than 90 patients, of whom fewer than 45 had Graves' ophthalmopathy and around 57 had stable Graves' hyperthyroidism. Prospective prediction of ophthalmopathy was tested in an independent validation cohort consisting of some 19 hyperthyroidism patients and 15 to 17 patients who later progressed to ophthalmopathy. The 95 to 100 discovery patients were randomly split 7:3 into training and test sets. Thyroid tissue and blood T-cell repertoires from more than five Graves' hyperthyroidism patients were also compared in the study. Following sampling, methimazole starting at 30 mg daily was given to hyperthyroidism patients, and high-dose intravenous methylprednisolone was given to ophthalmopathy patients. According to the paper, TCR Vbeta CDR3 sequencing was carried out on roughly 130 peripheral blood samples, which came from about 45 ophthalmopathy, about 75 hyperthyroidism and some 17 progressor patients.

According to the germline V gene, CDR1 reads MGHRA and CDR2 reads YSYEKL. The CDR3 measures 16 amino acids from cysteine to phenylalanine. Of the read, only the CDR3 DNA is kept; its 48 bases are in frame from base 1. From V the trimming removes 3 bases and from J it removes 2 bases, while the gene matches leave 4 bases of the junction unaccounted for. Amplification of TCR beta CDR3 regions was carried out from RNA transcripts. The TCR CDR3 was subjected to a first round of RT-PCR using the HTBI primer set and the Qiagen OneStep RT-PCR kit. Libraries were constructed in a second round of multiplex PCR, after which size selection and purification were carried out. Sequencing of the libraries was done on an Illumina HiSeq2000 using paired-end 100 bp reads. Turning to the authors' computational methods: Raw data were processed with SOAPnuke, discarding reads with adapters, uncalled bases, mean Phred below 15, or no exact constant-primer or identifier match. High-quality paired reads were merged using COPE v1.2.5, and each unique nucleotide sequence was defined as a clonotype. MiTCR v1.1 was used to align the clonotypes against IMGT TRBV, TRBD and TRBJ reference segments. The analysis included only V-J combinations with a frequency above 0.0001, which together covered roughly 99% of the repertoires. A TCS score was defined as the ratio between F50 (clonal expansion) and ExV (chaos), using BLOSUM62-based TCRdist between CDR3 peptides within each V-J. Welch's t-statistics and random forest reduced 500 to 650 V-J features to under 15, which were used in a naive Bayes classifier (R e1071). Thyroid-blood repertoire similarity was quantified with the Morisita-Horn index. Clones were called with MiXCR by TCRdb after fastp trimmed the public reads at Q25, and only in-frame beta chains were retained. Rows with one shared CDR3 protein collapse into an entry with the most common genes and DNA. Clone size and V and J calls follow TCRdb, not the original study. In this sample the table shows about 570,000 distinct CDR3 sequences, 40% to 55% of which occur a single time. Roughly 20% of the sample is taken by the ten largest.

Patients with uncontrolled infections, other autoimmune diseases, pregnancy or lactation were excluded. Diagnoses were established on the basis of clinical symptoms, serum thyroxine and TRAb, thyroid ultrasound, and orbital computed tomography. Trizol reagent was used to extract total RNA, and RNA quality was then checked on an Agilent 2100 Bioanalyzer. Here is what the overall study found, with its caveats: Sample size was not statistically predetermined, and blinding of investigators to group allocation was not performed. A model built on a 13 V-J signature distinguished ophthalmopathy from stable hyperthyroidism, reaching roughly 88% sensitivity and under 84% specificity in cross-validation and 80%/75% in testing. Most expanded thyroid clonotypes (frequency above 0.001) were also detected in blood, a finding suggesting that blood repertoires may reflect thyroid immune responses. During validation, the model predicted progression to ophthalmopathy a median of about 6.5 months ahead of onset, with more than 55% sensitivity and less than 85% specificity.

The rearranged segments are TRBV4-1 and TRBJ1-5; 10 of the junction bases match TRBD1. Source material: peripheral blood or thyroid tissue (not recorded which). This TCR was sampled from an adult woman with Graves' disease, either hyperthyroidism or ophthalmopathy (not recorded which). The CDR3 reads CASSQATGGGNQPQHF. The DNA is TGCGCCAGCAGCCAGGCGACAGGGGGCGGCAATCAGCCCCAGCATTTT.